A single sample gave rise to the 29 T cell receptor beta chains below, sequenced in a study of cytomegalovirus exposure and HLA in healthy donors. PCR used 60 Vbeta primers and 13 Jbeta primers. Sequencing used immunoSEQ multiplex PCR; TCRdb keeps in-frame clones, though not all of them. The sample lists some 150,000 clones, approximately 78% seen once, with roughly 8.2% in the top ten. Sequenced sample: PBMCs. The receptors derive from a woman aged 45-59 years in good health and CMV-seropositive.

The chain joins TRBV4-1 to TRBJ1-2; 8 positions agree with TRBD1. This CDR3 spans 15 amino acids. V trimming: 1 base; J trimming: 7 bases; junction bases outside the gene matches: 8. Germline CDR1 MGHRA, CDR2 YSYEKL. CDR3 DNA: TGCGCCAGCAGCCAAGTCGGCAGGGGGCCAAGTGGCTACACCTTC. Its translation is CASSQVGRGPSGYTF.

The chain links TRBV6-6 to TRBJ1-5; D perhaps matches TRBD1 (5 bases). V was cut by 7 bases and J by 2 bases, with 12 bases left in between. CDR1 and CDR2 from the germline V gene are MNHNY and SVGAGI (reference sequence). The CDR3 runs 14 residues. CDR3 in amino acids: CASTRGYGNQPQHF. For the CDR3, the DNA is TGTGCCAGCACTAGGGGATATGGCAATCAGCCCCAGCATTTT.

With respect to this clone: Since no conserved phenylalanine or tryptophan closes the CDR3, a read error is the likely cause. The chain links TRBV28 to TRBJ1-2; 7 bases agree with TRBD1. CDR1 and CDR2 (germline): MDHEN, SYDVKM. J gave up 8 bases and V 6 bases, and 12 bases lay outside the gene matches. The CDR3 runs to 14 residues. CDR3 protein: CASSLSEGAGGYTL. In nucleotides, the CDR3 is TGTGCCAGCAGCCTCTCGGAGGGGGCGGGAGGCTACACCCTC.

The chain joins TRBV27 to TRBJ1-5, with 9 bases matching TRBD1. The V segment lost 2 bases and the J segment 4 bases; nucleotides outside the gene matches: 0. The CDR3 sequence is 14 residues long. Germline values: CDR1 MNHEY, CDR2 SMNVEV (reference sequence). CDR3 in DNA: TGTGCCAGCAGTTTAGGACAGGGGAATCAGCCCCAGCATTTT. Its translation: CASSLGQGNQPQHF.

The V gene is TRBV6-5, the J gene TRBJ1-2; tentative D call: TRBD1 (5 bases). Germline CDR1 reads MNHEY; CDR2 reads SVGAGI. The CDR3 loop spans 14 amino acids. With 5 bases removed from V and 4 bases from J, the gap between germline ends came to 14 bases. The CDR3 loop reads CASSASEGLYGYTF. The CDR3 DNA is TGTGCCAGCAGTGCGTCGGAGGGACTCTATGGCTACACCTTC.

The gene calls are TRBV5-1 and TRBJ2-1; 11 bases are a match to TRBD2. The CDR3 runs 17 residues. After removal of 0 bases from V and 5 bases from J, the junction contained 7 bases not matched to a gene. The germline V gene has CDR1 SGHRS and CDR2 YFSETQ. CDR3 nucleotide sequence: TGCGCCAGCAGCTTGGCCTCTAGCGGGGGGCGAGACAATGAGCAGTTCTTC. Its protein is CASSLASSGGRDNEQFF.

The chain carries TRBV21-1 and TRBJ2-2; the table's D gene call, TRBD2, was not cross checked with the DNA. TRBV21-1 is a pseudogene segment. The CDR3 runs to 18 residues. CDR3 nucleotides: TGTGCCAGCAGCAAAGGACCGGCCACTAGTATCGACACCGGGGAGCTGTTTTTT. This encodes CASSKGPATSIDTGELFF.

This chain uses TRBV11-2 with TRBJ2-2, with D uncertain. V gave up 5 bases and J gave up 2 bases, with 6 bases separating them. Germline V CDR1 and CDR2: SGHAT, FQNNGV. The CDR3 sequence is 13 residues long. The CDR3 coding sequence is TGTGCCAGCAGCACCACTAACACCGGGGAGCTGTTTTTT. Amino acids: CASSTTNTGELFF.

The J gene is TRBJ2-1, the V gene TRBV25-1, with D tentatively TRBD1 (5 bases). The CDR3 is 14 residues long. CDR1 and CDR2 (germline): MGHDK, SYGVNS. Trimming left V 4 bases short and J 3 bases short, with 10 bases between. The CDR3, as DNA: TGTGCCAGCAGTGGAGATAGGGGCTACAATGAGCAGTTCTTC. Its protein is CASSGDRGYNEQFF.

The rearrangement uses TRBV29-1 and TRBJ2-7; 8 bases fit TRBD1. Germline V gives CDR1 SQVTM, CDR2 ANQGSEA. The junction had 3 bases not matched to a gene; V was cut back by 4 bases and J by 1 base. There are 13 residues in the CDR3. Here the CDR3 DNA reads TGCAGCGTTGTCCGGACAGGGTCCTACGAGCAGTACTTC. It encodes CSVVRTGSYEQYF.

This chain connects TRBV4-3 to TRBJ2-2; 9 bases are shared with TRBD2. V gave up 1 base and J gave up 5 bases; unmatched junction bases: 2. This CDR3 comprises 15 residues. The V gene's germline CDR1 is LGHNA and CDR2 YSLEER. In DNA form, the CDR3 reads TGCGCCAGCAGCCAAGCCCTAGCGGGGACCGGGGAGCTGTTTTTT. Translating gives CASSQALAGTGELFF.

This clone occurred a few times. The chain uses TRBV29-1 and TRBJ1-2; 10 nucleotides align to TRBD1. The CDR3 contains 14 residues. Losses at the gene ends were 2 bases for V and 2 bases for J; bases not matched to a gene: 2. Germline V lookup: CDR1 SQVTM, CDR2 ANQGSEA. The DNA of the CDR3 is TGCAGCGTTGAACCGGGACAGGGGAACTATGGCTACACCTTC. It encodes CSVEPGQGNYGYTF. Together with reference TRBV29-1 and TRBJ1-2, the CDR3 gives the full variable domain: SAVISQKPSRDICQRGTSLTIQCQVDSQVTMMFWYRQQPGQSLTLIATANQGSEATYESGFVIDKFPISRPNLTFSTLTVSNMSPEDSSIYLCSVEPGQGNYGYTFGSGTRLTVV.

The chain couples TRBV13 to TRBJ2-4; D is possibly TRBD1 (6 bases). Trimming removed 5 bases at V and 0 bases at J, with 11 bases between. Per germline, CDR1 PRHDT and CDR2 FYEKMQ (reference sequence). The CDR3 totals 15 residues. The CDR3: CASSEQGLAKNIQYF. The CDR3 region has the DNA TGTGCCAGCAGCGAACAGGGCCTAGCCAAAAACATTCAGTACTTC.

This clone appeared a few times. J is TRBJ2-1 and V is TRBV7-8, with a possible D match to TRBD2 (5 bases). The CDR3 sequence is 14 residues long. Trimming cost V 5 bases and J 7 bases, with 15 bases left between them. The germline CDR1 and CDR2 sequences are SGHVS and FQNEAQ. The CDR3 region is CASSHGGLGNEQFF. CDR3 bases: TGTGCCAGCAGCCATGGCGGGCTAGGTAATGAGCAGTTCTTC.

The rearrangement uses TRBV7-6 and TRBJ2-1; D ambiguous. Trimming shortened V by 3 bases and J by 4 bases, and 4 bases separated the two germline ends. CDR3 length: 12 amino acids. Germline CDR1 and CDR2: SGHVS and FNYEAQ. DNA of the CDR3: TGTGCCAGCAGCTTGCAGTACAATGAGCAGTTCTTC. Its protein is CASSLQYNEQFF.

This sequence joins TRBV6-5 and TRBJ2-7; D possibly corresponds to TRBD1 (5 bases). The ends were cut back, 2 bases at V and 4 bases at J, with 9 bases in the middle. This CDR3 spans 13 amino acids. Germline CDR1 is MNHEY and CDR2 is SVGAGI. CDR3 residues: CASSYRGPYEQYF. The DNA for the CDR3 is TGTGCCAGCAGTTACAGGGGTCCGTACGAGCAGTACTTC.

The chain links TRBV4-3 to TRBJ2-7, with D possibly being TRBD2 (7 bases). The V end lost 0 bases, the J end lost 0 bases, and 27 bases lay between the germline ends. The germline gives CDR1 LGHNA, CDR2 YSLEER. The CDR3 runs to 21 residues. CDR3 nucleotides: TGCGCCAGCAGCCAAGATCTCCGGGTGGACAGCGCCGGGACTATCTCCTACGAGCAGTACTTC. Translation gives CASSQDLRVDSAGTISYEQYF.

The chain couples TRBV5-4 to TRBJ1-2; 8 bases are shared with TRBD1. This CDR3 is 15 amino acids long. Germline CDR1 and CDR2: SGHNT and YYREEE (reference sequence). The J segment lost 7 bases and the V segment lost 2 bases, leaving 10 bases of the junction unmatched. CDR3 sequence reads: CASSFDAGTGGGYTF. Written as DNA, the CDR3 is TGTGCCAGCAGCTTTGACGCCGGGACAGGAGGTGGCTACACCTTC.

The chain has TRBV6-6 and TRBJ2-7, with TRBD2 identical over 9 bases. The trim removed 2 bases at V and 7 bases at J, leaving 6 bases unmatched. Looked up from germline, CDR1 is MNHNY and CDR2 is SVGAGI (reference sequence). This CDR3 has 14 amino acids. The CDR3 loop reads CASSYEASGVEQYF. CDR3 in DNA: TGTGCCAGCAGTTACGAGGCTAGCGGGGTAGAGCAGTACTTC.

This rearrangement joins TRBV27 to TRBJ2-7; the D gene is possibly TRBD2 (6 bases). V was trimmed by 2 bases and J by 1 base, leaving 12 bases between them. The CDR3 is made up of 15 amino acids. Germline assignment: CDR1 MNHEY and CDR2 SMNVEV (reference sequence). CDR3 sequence: CASSLRAEGSYEQYF. In DNA form, the CDR3 reads TGTGCCAGCAGTTTACGGGCGGAGGGATCCTACGAGCAGTACTTC.

V gene TRBV7-9 combines with J gene TRBJ1-2, with 7 bases fitting TRBD1. The CDR3 totals 15 residues. Germline loops: CDR1 SEHNR, CDR2 FQNEAQ (reference sequence). The V and J ends lost 4 bases and 3 bases, in that order; junction bases with no gene match: 8. The CDR3 protein is CASSSYDRVDYGYTF. DNA of the CDR3: TGTGCCAGCAGCTCATATGACAGGGTGGACTATGGCTACACCTTC.

The chain joins TRBV5-4 to TRBJ2-2, with TRBD1 matching over 9 bases. After removal of 4 bases from V and 7 bases from J, the junction contained 11 bases not matched to a gene. The germline V gene has CDR1 SGHNT and CDR2 YYREEE (reference sequence). The CDR3 extends over 16 amino acids. CDR3 region: CASSKQGARYSGELFF. CDR3 coding DNA: TGTGCCAGCAGCAAACAGGGGGCAAGGTATAGCGGGGAGCTGTTTTTT. Variable domain in full (rest from reference TRBV5-4 and TRBJ2-2): ETGVTQSPTHLIKTRGQQVTLRCSSQSGHNTVSWYQQALGQGPQFIFQYYREEENGRGNFPPRFSGLQFPNYSSELNVNALELDDSALYLCASSKQGARYSGELFFGEGSRLTVL.

The CDR3 spells CAWGPVGQESNSPLHF. CDR3 nucleotide sequence: TGTGCCTGGGGTCCCGTGGGACAGGAGAGTAATTCACCCCTCCACTTT. The V and J genes are TRBV30 and TRBJ1-6, with TRBD1 matching over 8 bases. The V gene end was trimmed by 5 bases and the J gene end by 6 bases; junction bases not matched to a gene: 12. Germline lookup yields CDR1 GTSNPN and CDR2 SVGIG (reference sequence). This CDR3 has 16 residues.

This clone came up once. This chain links TRBV19 with TRBJ2-5, with D possibly matching TRBD1 (6 bases). Per the germline V gene, CDR1 is LNHDA and CDR2 is SQIVND (reference sequence). This CDR3 comprises 14 residues. V shed 3 bases and J shed 1 base, with 9 bases lying between them. The DNA of the CDR3 is TGTGCCAGTAGTATGACAGGTACCCAAGAGACCCAGTACTTC. Translating gives CASSMTGTQETQYF.

As regards this clone: Other nucleotide sequences from this sample produce the same CDR3. This sequence joins TRBV29-1 and TRBJ1-1, with 10 positions matching TRBD1. CDR3 length: 13 residues. Per germline, CDR1 SQVTM and CDR2 ANQGSEA. J was trimmed by 1 base and V by 4 bases; bases with no gene match: 0. The CDR3 DNA is TGCAGCGTTGGACAGGGGGCGAACACTGAAGCTTTCTTT. Protein: CSVGQGANTEAFF.

The V and J genes are TRBV5-1 and TRBJ2-7; 10 nucleotides line up with TRBD2. The CDR3 is made up of 16 amino acids. CDR1 is SGHRS, CDR2 YFSETQ, per germline. V lost 1 base and J lost 7; bases outside the gene matches: 11. The CDR3: CASSLTSGNLPGEQYF. CDR3 DNA: TGCGCCAGCAGCTTGACTAGCGGGAACCTACCGGGGGAGCAGTACTTC.

V usage is TRBV5-1 and J usage is TRBJ1-1; D is undetermined. V was pared by 4 bases and J by 4 bases, with 17 bases between. CDR1 and CDR2 (germline): SGHRS, YFSETQ. This CDR3 is 15 amino acids long. CDR3 in DNA: TGCGCCAGCAGCGCGGAATTTGTGAGTAGCACTGAAGCTTTCTTT. This translates into CASSAEFVSSTEAFF.

This clone was observed a single time. The chain is built from TRBV18 and TRBJ1-1; D not certain. V was pared by 7 bases and J by 1 base, with 10 bases between. From germline, CDR1 is KGHSH and CDR2 LQKENI. This CDR3 spans 13 amino acids. The CDR3 sequence is CASYPTGNTEAFF. The CDR3 DNA reads as TGTGCCAGCTACCCAACGGGGAACACTGAAGCTTTCTTT.

Only a few counts were recorded for this clone. The CDR3 region is CASNWGGDPYEQYF. The CDR3 DNA sequence: TGTGCCAGCAACTGGGGGGGGGATCCCTACGAGCAGTACTTC. The rearrangement joins TRBV2 to TRBJ2-7; TRBD2 aligns across 7 bases. The CDR3 sequence is 14 residues long. Germline V CDR1 and CDR2: SNHLY, FYNNEI. The V and J ends lost 7 bases and 2 bases, in that order; junction bases with no gene match: 8.